These T cell receptor beta chains were read from a single sample in a study of blood T cell repertoires in COVID-19. Measured with immunoSEQ multiplex PCR; TCRdb has only the in-frame clones, and not every one. The repertoire has about 210,000 clones, approximately 90% of them found once; the top ten carry 1% to 1.5%. Sequencing was done on a sample of peripheral blood. These receptors were collected from a young man with acute or convalescent COVID-19. The conserved cysteine and the conserved F or W are not part of the CDR3 here. A D gene is named only where the DNA matches it firmly. Clone size, where shown, is once, few, many, or a class for clones that have expanded.

V gene	clone size	D gene	J gene	CDR3 protein
TRBV7-9	.	TRBD2	TRBJ2-1	ASSRWTSGIYNEQF
TRBV7-3	.	TRBD1	TRBJ2-5	ASSRTGGEETQY
TRBV3-1/TRBV3-2	.	TRBD1	TRBJ1-2	ASSQDRGFYGYT
TRBV7-9	.	.	TRBJ1-5	ASNFGGGDQPQH
TRBV30	.	.	TRBJ1-1	AWSEARYTEAF
TRBV5-5	.	.	TRBJ2-1	ASSVLIVNEQF
TRBV5-1	once	.	TRBJ2-3	ASSLQGSDTQY
TRBV7-3	.	TRBD2	TRBJ2-3	ASSPTSGGEITQY
TRBV4-1	few	.	TRBJ2-2	ASGGADSGELF
TRBV7-9	once	.	TRBJ1-1	ASSLHTEAF
TRBV5-1	.	TRBD1	TRBJ2-4	ASSLGQGRNIQY
TRBV28	.	TRBD2	TRBJ2-1	ASSLRSGGTYNEQF
TRBV6-6	once	.	TRBJ2-5	ASSYSRGNGETQY
TRBV7-2	once	.	TRBJ2-5	ASSFLLGEETQY
TRBV7-9	.	.	TRBJ2-2	ASSLAPPSQGGELF
TRBV27	.	.	TRBJ2-5	ARPGQQETQY
TRBV12-3/TRBV12-4	.	.	TRBJ1-2	ASSFGGRSYT
TRBV6-5	.	TRBD2	TRBJ2-1	ASSYRRLADNEQF
TRBV18	.	TRBD2	TRBJ2-1	ASSPSAGGRGNEQF
TRBV27	.	.	TRBJ2-7	ASSMTGDYEQY
TRBV28	few	.	TRBJ2-1	ASSPRMVHEQF
TRBV30	.	TRBD2	TRBJ2-7	ALTPLFSGRAGEQY
TRBV6-5	.	.	TRBJ1-2	ASSYSYRANYGYT
TRBV28	.	TRBD1	TRBJ1-1	ASSLRQGGTEAF
TRBV6-6	.	.	TRBJ1-4	ASRLQLASNEKLF
TRBV6-5	.	TRBD2	TRBJ2-7	ATKHQREGLYEQY
TRBV11-2	.	.	TRBJ1-4	ASSQPLGTLGKEKLF
TRBV6-5	.	TRBD1	TRBJ1-2	ASSMGQGDGYGYT
TRBV7-9	.	.	TRBJ1-6	ASSASGSLGSPLH
TRBV6-4	.	.	TRBJ2-2	ASRPDSTTGELF
TRBV7-9	.	TRBD1	TRBJ1-3	ASNPGQEYSGNTIY
TRBV28	.	.	TRBJ2-6	ASSLIPGLTNSGANVLT
TRBV4-1	few	.	TRBJ1-1	ASSPGLITEAF
TRBV28	.	.	TRBJ1-5	ASSYQSGPSPQH
TRBV10-1	.	TRBD1	TRBJ2-3	ASASTDRGADTQY
TRBV7-9	.	TRBD1	TRBJ2-7	ASSFLFSGTGGYEQY
TRBV12-3/TRBV12-4	few	.	TRBJ1-1	ASRTMAGTEAF
TRBV19	.	.	TRBJ2-1	ASSVRRYREQF
TRBV19	.	.	TRBJ1-2	ASSITKGGTYGYT
TRBV2	once	TRBD1	TRBJ1-1	ASRDRGTEAF
TRBV7-9	.	TRBD1	TRBJ1-2	ASAKGGQGTSNYGYT
TRBV5-1	.	.	TRBJ1-4	ASRQGNEKLF
TRBV5-1	once	TRBD1	TRBJ1-2	ASSLGDRVFGYT
TRBV3-1/TRBV3-2	.	TRBD2	TRBJ2-3	ASSPRLLAGRFTDTQY